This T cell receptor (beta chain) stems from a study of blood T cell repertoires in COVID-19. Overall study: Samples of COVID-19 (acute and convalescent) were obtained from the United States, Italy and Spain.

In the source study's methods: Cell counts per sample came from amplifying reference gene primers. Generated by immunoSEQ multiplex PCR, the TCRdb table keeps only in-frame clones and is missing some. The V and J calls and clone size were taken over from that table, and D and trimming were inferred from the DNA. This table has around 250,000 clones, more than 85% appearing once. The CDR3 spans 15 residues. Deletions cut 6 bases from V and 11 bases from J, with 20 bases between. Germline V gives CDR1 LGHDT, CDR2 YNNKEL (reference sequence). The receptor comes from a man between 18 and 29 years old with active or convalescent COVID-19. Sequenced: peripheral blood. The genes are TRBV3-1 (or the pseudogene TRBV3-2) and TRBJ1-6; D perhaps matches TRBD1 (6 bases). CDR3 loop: CASSHETGIEAPLHF. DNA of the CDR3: TGTGCCAGCAGTCACGAAACAGGGATCGAGGCACCCCTCCACTTT.